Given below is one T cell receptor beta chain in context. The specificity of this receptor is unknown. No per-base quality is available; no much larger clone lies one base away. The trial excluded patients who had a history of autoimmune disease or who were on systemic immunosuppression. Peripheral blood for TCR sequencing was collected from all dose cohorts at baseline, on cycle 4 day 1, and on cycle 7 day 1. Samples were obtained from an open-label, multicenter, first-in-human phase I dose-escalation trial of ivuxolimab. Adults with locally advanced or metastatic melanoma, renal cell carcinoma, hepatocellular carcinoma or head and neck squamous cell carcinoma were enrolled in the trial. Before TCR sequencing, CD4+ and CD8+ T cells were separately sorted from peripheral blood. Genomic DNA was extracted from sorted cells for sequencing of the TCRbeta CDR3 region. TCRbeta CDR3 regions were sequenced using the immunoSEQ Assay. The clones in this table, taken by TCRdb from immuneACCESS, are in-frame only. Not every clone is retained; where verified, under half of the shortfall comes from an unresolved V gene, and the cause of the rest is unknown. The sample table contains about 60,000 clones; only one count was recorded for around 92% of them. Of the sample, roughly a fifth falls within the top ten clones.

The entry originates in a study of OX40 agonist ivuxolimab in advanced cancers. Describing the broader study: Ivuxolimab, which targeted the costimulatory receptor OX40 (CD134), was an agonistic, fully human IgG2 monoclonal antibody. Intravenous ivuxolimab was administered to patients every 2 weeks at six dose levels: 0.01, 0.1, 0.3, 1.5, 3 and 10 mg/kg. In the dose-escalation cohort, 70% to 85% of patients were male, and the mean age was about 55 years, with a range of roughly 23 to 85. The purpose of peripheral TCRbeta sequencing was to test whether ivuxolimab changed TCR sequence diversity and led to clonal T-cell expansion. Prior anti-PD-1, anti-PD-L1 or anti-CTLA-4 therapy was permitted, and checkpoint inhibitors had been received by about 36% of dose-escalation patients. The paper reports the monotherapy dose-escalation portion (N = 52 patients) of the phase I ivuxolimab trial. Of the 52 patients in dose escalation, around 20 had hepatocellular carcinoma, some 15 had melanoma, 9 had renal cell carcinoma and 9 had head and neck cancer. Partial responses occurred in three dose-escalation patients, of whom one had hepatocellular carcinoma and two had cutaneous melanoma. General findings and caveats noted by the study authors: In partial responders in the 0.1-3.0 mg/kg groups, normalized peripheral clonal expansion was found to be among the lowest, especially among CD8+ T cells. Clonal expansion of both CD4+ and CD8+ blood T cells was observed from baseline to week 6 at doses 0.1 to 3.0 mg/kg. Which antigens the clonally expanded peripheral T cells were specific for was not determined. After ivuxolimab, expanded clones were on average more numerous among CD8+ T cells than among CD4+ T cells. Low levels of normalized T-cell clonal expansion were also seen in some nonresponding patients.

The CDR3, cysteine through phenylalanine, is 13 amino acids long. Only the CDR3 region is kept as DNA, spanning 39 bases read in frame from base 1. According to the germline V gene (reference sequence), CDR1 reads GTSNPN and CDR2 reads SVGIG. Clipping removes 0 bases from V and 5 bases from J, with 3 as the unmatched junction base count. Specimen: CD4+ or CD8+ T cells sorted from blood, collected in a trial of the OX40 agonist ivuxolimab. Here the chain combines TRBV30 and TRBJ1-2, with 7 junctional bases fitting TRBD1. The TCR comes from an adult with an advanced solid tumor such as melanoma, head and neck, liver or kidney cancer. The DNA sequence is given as TGTGCCTGGAGTGTAGTACAGGGGTATGGCTACACCTTC. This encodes CAWSVVQGYGYTF.